This TCR beta chain was recorded in a study of regulatory T cells in long-lasting Graves disease. Whole-study results and caveats: Persistent cases favored TRBV28, TRBJ1-2 and TRBJ2-5.

This clonotype was counted between two and nine times. Its antigen is as yet unknown. Germline lookup yields CDR1 DFQATT and CDR2 SNEGSKA (reference sequence). V shed 4 bases and J 0 bases; nucleotides not matched to a gene: 3. The CDR3 is made up of 15 amino acids. To make TCR beta libraries, researchers used iRepertoire HTBI primers and Arm-PCR of CDR3 regions. TCRdb processed the multiplex PCR reads anew with MiXCR; each CDR3 protein has one entry. This sample carries hundreds of thousands of distinct CDR3 sequences, more than 15% of them seen once, and the ten largest clones take 25%. Time point: newly diagnosed GD, antithyroid drugs for less than 3 months. From RNA extracted from PBMCs, the TCR library was made. EDTA tubes were used for drawing around 9 milliliters of peripheral blood. This sample also belongs to another study, concerning T cells in Graves' hyperthyroidism and ophthalmopathy. That source reports: Ophthalmopathy was told apart from stable hyperthyroidism by a 13 V-J model.

This clonotype was sampled from a middle-aged woman with Graves disease. The sample here was peripheral blood mononuclear cells (PBMCs), taken at new diagnosis, from a patient treated with antithyroid drugs. The J gene is TRBJ1-6, the V gene TRBV20-1, with TRBD1 identical over 7 bases. CDR3: CSATAGGSYNSPLHF. CDR3 nucleotides: TGCAGTGCTACCGCAGGGGGCTCCTATAATTCACCCCTCCACTTT.